This T cell receptor beta chain is from a study of blood T cells in healthy people across ages. Trimming pared 0 bases from V and 7 bases from J, leaving 16 bases between. Per germline, CDR1 SGHRS and CDR2 YFSETQ. This CDR3 is 15 amino acids long. PCR was performed a second time for roughly 7 to 11 cycles using a sample-barcoded 5' primer and a J-beta primer mix. Researchers report that a template-switch adaptor with 12 random nucleotides tagged each cDNA molecule. CDR3-containing paired-end reads numbering at least 2.5 million came from each sample. TCRdb recomputed calls from the 5' RACE reads with MiXCR, one row per CDR3 protein. Here the sample spans under 950,000 distinct CDR3 sequences, 22% being singletons. Study-wide points: Getting older went along with TCR beta diversity per million T cells dropping roughly linearly.

There are a few counts of this clonotype. The antigen is not known. The receptor was derived from a man in his 70s in good health. Sequenced material: blood. The chain uses TRBV5-1 and TRBJ1-1; D is uncertain. The CDR3: CASSLDGKVAFEAFF. CDR3 nucleotides: TGCGCCAGCAGCTTGGATGGCAAGGTAGCTTTTGAAGCTTTCTTT.